The rows below give T cell receptor beta chains drawn from one sample of a study of T cell repertoires in cytomegalovirus infection. TCRdb called the reads again in MiXCR, with one record for every CDR3 protein. The data show under 350,000 distinct CDR3 sequences, 9.6% seen once. Material for sequencing was PBMCs. These receptors were collected from a human donor in good health (CMV status not recorded). Some clones in this sample may be carry-over from other donors' samples. CDR3s include the opening cysteine and the closing phenylalanine or tryptophan. D genes are given only for firm matches. Clone size is given for some rows only: seen once, a few or many times, or a class if the clone is expanded.

J gene,D gene,V gene,clone size,CDR3 protein,CDR3 DNA
TRBJ1-1,-,TRBV28,few,CASTHGGANTEAFF,TGTGCCAGCACCCACGGGGGGGCGAACACTGAAGCTTTCTTT
TRBJ2-2,-,TRBV12-3/TRBV12-4,many,CASIKGGGELFF,TGTGCCAGCATCAAGGGGGGCGGGGAGCTGTTTTTT
TRBJ2-1,TRBD1,TRBV6-2/TRBV6-3,many,CASSNLDRTTEQFF,TGTGCCAGCAGTAACCTGGACAGGACGACTGAGCAGTTCTTC
TRBJ2-5,-,TRBV5-1,many,CASSLDTGSETQYF,TGCGCCAGCAGCTTGGACACAGGTTCAGAGACCCAGTACTTC
TRBJ2-7,-,TRBV20-1,many,CSARDSGTLGRYEQYF,TGCAGTGCTAGAGATTCCGGGACACTTGGTAGATACGAGCAGTACTTC
TRBJ1-6,TRBD1,TRBV7-6,-,CASSRGQNTYNSPLHF,TGTGCCAGCAGCCGGGGACAGAACACCTATAATTCACCCCTCCACTTT
TRBJ2-3,TRBD1,TRBV20-1,many,CSARRDREPDTQYF,TGCAGTGCTAGAAGGGACAGGGAGCCAGATACGCAGTATTTT
TRBJ2-5,TRBD1,TRBV29-1,few,CSETDRGGETQYF,TGCAGCGAGACGGACAGGGGAGGGGAGACCCAGTACTTC
TRBJ1-2,TRBD1,TRBV12-3/TRBV12-4,many,CASSLPGTVAIYGYTF,TGTGCCAGCAGTCTCCCCGGGACAGTCGCTATCTATGGCTACACCTTC
TRBJ1-5,-,TRBV20-1,-,CSARDLRAGANQPQHF,TGCAGTGCTAGAGATCTAAGGGCAGGGGCAAATCAGCCCCAGCATTTT
TRBJ2-1,-,TRBV4-2,many,CASSQDFLVGLPNEQFF,TGTGCCAGCAGCCAAGATTTTCTCGTTGGACTGCCTAATGAGCAGTTCTTC
TRBJ2-3,TRBD2,TRBV20-1,many,CSAMRGSEDTQYF,TGCAGTGCTATGCGGGGGAGTGAAGATACGCAGTATTTT
TRBJ1-4,-,TRBV5-1,few,CASSLDPAGEKLFF,TGCGCCAGCAGCCTCGACCCTGCCGGTGAAAAACTGTTTTTT
TRBJ2-2,TRBD2,TRBV6-6,many,CASSYTGGPKNTGELFF,TGTGCCAGCAGTTACACGGGGGGGCCGAAGAACACCGGGGAGCTGTTTTTT
TRBJ2-7,TRBD1,TRBV15,few,CATNDRENYEQYF,TGTGCCACCAATGACAGGGAGAACTACGAGCAGTACTTC
TRBJ1-1,TRBD1,TRBV6-2/TRBV6-3,many,CASSSSAGGSAFF,TGTGCCAGCAGTTCATCGGCAGGGGGCTCTGCTTTCTTT
TRBJ2-3,-,TRBV20-1,many,CSAWRDSPDTQYF,TGCAGTGCCTGGCGCGACAGCCCAGATACGCAGTATTTT
TRBJ2-3,TRBD1,TRBV10-3,many,CAITGTGGTDTQYF,TGTGCCATCACCGGGACAGGGGGCACAGATACGCAGTATTTT
TRBJ1-1,-,TRBV28,many,CASSFRQKYTEAFF,TGTGCCAGCAGTTTTCGTCAAAAGTACACTGAAGCTTTCTTT
TRBJ1-5,TRBD1,TRBV28,many,CASSRDRGLNQPQHF,TGTGCCAGCAGCCGCGACAGGGGGCTTAATCAGCCCCAGCATTTT
TRBJ1-1,-,TRBV28,many,CASSLWLTAVMNTEAFF,TGTGCCAGCAGTTTATGGCTAACAGCGGTAATGAACACTGAAGCTTTCTTT
TRBJ2-1,-,TRBV19,many,CATLFGDGGNEQFF,TGTGCCACTCTCTTTGGAGACGGTGGGAATGAGCAGTTCTTC
TRBJ2-5,-,TRBV7-2,many,CASSFPVPRGETQYF,TGTGCCAGCAGCTTTCCCGTTCCCCGGGGGGAGACCCAGTACTTC
TRBJ2-2,-,TRBV20-1,-,CSASGLPNTGELFF,TGCAGTGCCTCGGGACTTCCGAACACCGGGGAGCTGTTTTTT
TRBJ2-7,TRBD1,TRBV13,-,CASSFRDRGYEQYF,TGTGCCAGCAGCTTCCGGGACAGGGGGTACGAGCAGTACTTC
TRBJ2-1,-,TRBV27,-,CASSLGPERGNEQFF,TGTGCCAGCAGTTTGGGACCTGAAAGGGGAAATGAGCAGTTCTTC
TRBJ1-5,-,TRBV5-5,many,CASSLIERGGNQPQHF,TGTGCCAGCAGCTTGATCGAGCGGGGGGGCAATCAGCCCCAGCATTTT
TRBJ2-6,-,TRBV3-1,-,CASSFRTGANVLTF,TGTGCCAGCAGCTTCCGGACAGGGGCCAACGTCCTGACTTTC
TRBJ2-1,-,TRBV19,many,CASSTTSIIVKDEQFF,TGTGCCAGTAGTACAACTAGCATAATCGTTAAGGATGAGCAGTTCTTC
TRBJ2-5,-,TRBV18,many,CASSPTLHQQETQYF,TGTGCCAGCTCTCCAACCCTCCATCAACAAGAGACCCAGTACTTC
TRBJ2-1,TRBD2,TRBV20-1,many,CSARGGLAGADEQFF,TGCAGTGCTAGAGGGGGGCTAGCGGGGGCGGATGAGCAGTTCTTC
TRBJ2-5,TRBD2,TRBV7-6,many,CASSLETSGGHETQYF,TGTGCCAGCAGCTTAGAAACTAGCGGGGGTCATGAGACCCAGTACTTC
TRBJ1-1,TRBD1,TRBV20-1,many,CSASRDRGLTEAFF,TGCAGTGCTAGTCGAGACAGGGGGCTAACTGAAGCTTTCTTT
TRBJ2-3,TRBD2,TRBV6-2/TRBV6-3,many,CASSYASGSGKTSSTDTQYF,TGTGCCAGCAGTTACGCTTCGGGGAGCGGGAAAACTTCTAGCACAGATACGCAGTATTTT
TRBJ1-5,-,TRBV7-2,many,CASSPRGVSNQPQHF,TGTGCCAGCAGCCCCCGAGGGGTTAGCAATCAGCCCCAGCATTTT
TRBJ2-1,-,TRBV7-9,many,CASSPLRGRFDEQFF,TGTGCCAGCAGCCCACTAAGAGGCCGGTTTGATGAGCAGTTCTTC
TRBJ1-4,-,TRBV20-1,-,CSARDQKAEKLFF,TGCAGTGCTAGAGATCAAAAGGCTGAAAAACTGTTTTTT
TRBJ1-1,-,TRBV12-5,many,CASGLWGDTEAFF,TGTGCTAGTGGTTTGTGGGGGGACACTGAAGCTTTCTTT
TRBJ2-1,TRBD1,TRBV6-2/TRBV6-3,many,CASSRGGTGYNEQFF,TGTGCCAGCAGCAGGGGGGGGACAGGGTACAATGAGCAGTTCTTC
TRBJ2-6,TRBD1,TRBV28,many,CASRVDRGMGANVLTF,TGTGCCAGCAGGGTGGACAGGGGGATGGGGGCCAACGTCCTGACTTTC
TRBJ2-3,-,TRBV7-2,many,CASSLRTPSRTDTQYF,TGTGCCAGCAGCTTAAGAACACCATCTCGCACAGATACGCAGTATTTT
TRBJ1-4,-,TRBV28,many,CASSFRINEKLFF,TGTGCCAGCAGTTTCAGGATTAATGAAAAACTGTTTTTT
TRBJ1-1,-,TRBV12-3/TRBV12-4,many,CASTPGPREAFF,TGTGCCAGCACCCCCGGGCCGCGTGAAGCTTTCTTT
TRBJ2-3,-,TRBV11-3,many,CASSESRGPTDTQYF,TGTGCCAGCAGCGAAAGCCGGGGGCCCACAGATACGCAGTATTTT
TRBJ2-1,-,TRBV25-1,-,CASSEKRGAGYNEQFF,TGTGCCAGCAGTGAGAAGAGGGGGGCCGGCTACAATGAGCAGTTCTTC
TRBJ1-1,-,TRBV7-2,-,CASSLKGRGGTEAFF,TGTGCCAGCAGCTTAAAGGGGCGGGGGGGCACTGAAGCTTTCTTT
TRBJ2-6,-,TRBV19,many,CASSPWTDSGANVLTF,TGTGCCAGTAGTCCTTGGACAGACTCTGGGGCCAACGTCCTGACTTTC
TRBJ2-3,TRBD2,TRBV7-2,many,CASSLGGDAYTQYF,TGTGCCAGCAGCTTGGGAGGGGACGCCTATACGCAGTATTTT
TRBJ2-3,-,TRBV7-2,many,CASSDPPRHPRTDTQYF,TGTGCCAGCAGCGACCCGCCTAGGCACCCGCGCACAGATACGCAGTATTTT
TRBJ2-5,TRBD2,TRBV29-1,few,CSVKPGTSSQETQYF,TGCAGCGTTAAACCCGGGACTAGCTCCCAAGAGACCCAGTACTTC
TRBJ1-1,-,TRBV29-1,few,CSVGETARGTEAFF,TGCAGCGTCGGAGAGACTGCGAGGGGCACTGAAGCTTTCTTT
TRBJ1-1,-,TRBV3-1,few,CASSQERGVVNTEAFF,TGTGCCAGCAGCCAAGAGAGGGGAGTAGTGAACACTGAAGCTTTCTTT
TRBJ2-1,TRBD2,TRBV20-1,many,CSAGNSGAFYEQFF,TGCAGTGCTGGGAACAGCGGGGCTTTCTATGAGCAGTTCTTC
TRBJ1-3,-,TRBV4-3,many,CASSQDPRRTEGTIYF,TGCGCCAGCAGCCAAGACCCCCGGAGGACAGAGGGCACCATATATTTT
TRBJ1-1,-,TRBV7-9,-,CASSLSLTEAFF,TGTGCCAGCAGCTTATCCCTTACTGAAGCTTTCTTT
TRBJ2-2,-,TRBV28,few,CASSLGVDTNTGELFF,TGTGCCAGCAGTTTAGGGGTGGACACGAACACCGGGGAGCTGTTTTTT
TRBJ2-1,TRBD1,TRBV7-2,many,CASSKGQASHEQFF,TGTGCCAGCAGCAAGGGACAGGCGTCTCATGAGCAGTTCTTC